Below, 2 T cell receptor beta chains from the same sample are listed, as sequenced in a study of cytomegalovirus exposure and HLA in healthy donors. A multiplex PCR was run with 60 Vbeta primers and 13 Jbeta primers. Here immunoSEQ multiplex PCR was the method, and the copy in TCRdb shows in-frame clones only, minus some. The data contain under 150,000 clones, 75% to 80% of them seen just once; the ten biggest clones take up 4% to 6%. Sequencing used PBMCs. These receptors all come from a woman between 50 and 59 years old in good health and CMV-seronegative.

The CDR3 DNA reads TGTGCCAGCTCACCGTCTACGGGTGAGCAGTACTTC. It codes for CASSPSTGEQYF. V is TRBV18 and J is TRBJ2-7; D remains unclear. This CDR3 is 12 amino acids long. Trimming stripped 3 bases from V and 7 bases from J, with 10 bases between. Germline CDR1 and CDR2: KGHSH and LQKENI.

The rearrangement uses TRBV27 and TRBJ2-7; 9 nucleotides align to TRBD2. The germline V gene encodes CDR1 MNHEY and CDR2 SMNVEV (reference sequence). V dropped 5 bases and J dropped 3; count of bases not matched to a gene: 11. This CDR3 has 16 amino acids. In DNA, the CDR3 is TGTGCCAGCAGTGAAGCAGGGACTAGCCCCCACTACGAGCAGTACTTC. Its translation is CASSEAGTSPHYEQYF.